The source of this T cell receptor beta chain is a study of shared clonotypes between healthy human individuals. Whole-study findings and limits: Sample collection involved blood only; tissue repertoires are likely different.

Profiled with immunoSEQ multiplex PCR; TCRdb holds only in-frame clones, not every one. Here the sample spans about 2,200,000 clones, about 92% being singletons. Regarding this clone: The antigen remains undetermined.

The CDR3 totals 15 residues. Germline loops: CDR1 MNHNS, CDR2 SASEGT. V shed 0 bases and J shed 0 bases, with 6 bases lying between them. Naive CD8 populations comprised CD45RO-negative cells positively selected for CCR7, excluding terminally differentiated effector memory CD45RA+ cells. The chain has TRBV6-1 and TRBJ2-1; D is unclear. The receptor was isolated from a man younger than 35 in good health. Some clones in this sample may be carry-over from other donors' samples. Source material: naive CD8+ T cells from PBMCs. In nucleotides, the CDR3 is TGTGCCAGCAGTGAAGCGAGATACTCCTACAATGAGCAGTTCTTC. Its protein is CASSEARYSYNEQFF.